The 29 T cell receptor beta chains listed next were all sequenced from one sample in a study of cytomegalovirus exposure and HLA in healthy donors. Primers included in the PCR were 60 Vbeta and 13 Jbeta primers. Data came from immunoSEQ multiplex PCR; TCRdb stores just in-frame clones and leaves some out. The sample carries around 120,000 clones, around three quarters recorded once. Specimen: PBMCs. The source is a human donor in good health.

About this clone: This CDR3 is also generated by other DNA sequences in the sample. The chain joins TRBV9 to TRBJ2-5; D is unresolved. V was trimmed by 0 bases and J by 1 base, leaving 7 bases between them. This CDR3 is built from 14 residues. The germline V gene encodes CDR1 SGDLS and CDR2 YYNGEE. The CDR3 nucleotides read TGTGCCAGCAGCGTAGGAGGTCTCCAAGAGACCCAGTACTTC. Translating gives CASSVGGLQETQYF. Using reference TRBV9 and TRBJ2-5 for the parts outside the CDR3, the full variable domain is DSGVTQTPKHLITATGQRVTLRCSPRSGDLSVYWYQQSLDQGLQFLIQYYNGEERAKGNILERFSAQQFPDLHSELNLSSLELGDSALYFCASSVGGLQETQYFGPGTRLLVL.

This chain links TRBV10-2 with TRBJ1-2; no reliable D call. CDR3 size: 14 residues. The germline V gene encodes CDR1 WSHSY and CDR2 SAAADI. The V and J ends lost 4 bases and 2 bases respectively, with 11 bases between them. The CDR3 bases are TGCGCCAGCAGTGTTGGAAGGGAGAACTATGGCTACACCTTC. Protein sequence: CASSVGRENYGYTF.

The rearrangement links TRBV4-1 to TRBJ2-5; D may be TRBD2 (6 bases). Per the germline V gene, CDR1 is MGHRA and CDR2 is YSYEKL. This CDR3 comprises 15 residues. V was trimmed by 11 bases and J by 5 bases, leaving 24 bases between them. The CDR3 reads CAASPGGPVGETQYF. For the CDR3, the DNA is TGCGCCGCGTCTCCAGGAGGGCCGGTCGGGGAGACCCAGTACTTC.

This clone has only a few counts. The chain joins TRBV4-1 to TRBJ1-5, with D perhaps TRBD1 (6 bases). There are 16 residues in the CDR3. Germline assignment: CDR1 MGHRA and CDR2 YSYEKL. V dropped 0 bases and J dropped 3 bases, with 12 bases sitting between them. Here the CDR3 reads CASSQDPTGLNQPQHF. In nucleotides, the CDR3 is TGCGCCAGCAGCCAAGACCCGACAGGACTCAATCAGCCCCAGCATTTT.

The chain is built from TRBV7-9 and TRBJ2-2; D might be TRBD2 (5 bases). The CDR3 extends over 15 amino acids. V was clipped by 2 bases and J by 1 base, with 8 bases between them. Germline V gives CDR1 SEHNR, CDR2 FQNEAQ (reference sequence). The CDR3 loop is CASSLRAGNTGELFF. The DNA of the CDR3 is TGTGCCAGCAGCTTAAGGGCGGGGAACACCGGGGAGCTGTTTTTT.

This clone was seen only a few times. V usage is TRBV6-1 and J usage is TRBJ1-2; 7 positions match TRBD1. This CDR3 has 15 amino acids. In germline, CDR1 is MNHNS, CDR2 SASEGT. V lost 1 base, J lost 8 bases, and 10 bases stayed unmatched. For the CDR3, the DNA is TGTGCCAGCAGTGAAGAGGGGGCGGGAAGTCACGGCTACACCTTC. Residues: CASSEEGAGSHGYTF.

The chain combines TRBV7-9 with TRBJ2-1, with D possibly matching TRBD2 (6 bases). This CDR3 comprises 15 residues. V lost 6 bases and J 5 bases, leaving 17 bases between the germline ends. Germline V CDR1 and CDR2: SEHNR, FQNEAQ (reference sequence). The CDR3 is CASRGGGGKDNEQFF. Here the CDR3 DNA reads TGTGCCAGCAGGGGGGGTGGCGGGAAAGACAATGAGCAGTTCTTC.

The chain carries TRBV19 and TRBJ2-7; tentatively, D is TRBD1 (6 bases). CDR1 and CDR2 from the germline V gene are LNHDA and SQIVND (reference sequence). This CDR3 comprises 15 residues. With 0 bases removed from V and 3 bases from J, the gap between germline ends came to 12 bases. The CDR3 region has the DNA TGTGCCAGTAGTATAGATCAAGGGGGACACTACGAGCAGTACTTC. Its translation: CASSIDQGGHYEQYF. Full variable domain (missing parts from reference TRBV19 and TRBJ2-7): DGGITQSPKYLFRKEGQNVTLSCEQNLNHDAMYWYRQDPGQGLRLIYYSQIVNDFQKGDIAEGYSVSREKKESFPLTVTSAQKNPTAFYLCASSIDQGGHYEQYFGPGTRLTVT.

V gene TRBV19 combines with J gene TRBJ2-6; possibly TRBD2 for D (6 bases). Germline values: CDR1 LNHDA, CDR2 SQIVND (reference sequence). V was clipped by 10 bases and J by 2 bases, with 15 bases between them. The CDR3 consists of 15 residues. The CDR3 coding sequence is TGTGCCACCCAAGAATGGGGGGCTGGGGCCAACGTCCTGACTTTC. This translates into CATQEWGAGANVLTF.

This clone was seen a few times. The chain joins TRBV19 to TRBJ2-2, with 7 nucleotides matching TRBD2. This CDR3 has 15 residues. Germline V CDR1 and CDR2: LNHDA, SQIVND (reference sequence). The V and J ends lost 5 bases and 5 bases, in that order; junction bases with no gene match: 8. Here the CDR3 reads CASSGRGRGTGELFF. The DNA for the CDR3 is TGTGCCAGTAGTGGGCGCGGGAGAGGGACCGGGGAGCTGTTTTTT.

V and J are TRBV18 and TRBJ2-7; D call uncertain. CDR1 is KGHSH, CDR2 LQKENI, per germline. The CDR3 loop spans 13 amino acids. V was shortened by 0 bases and J by 3 bases, with 6 bases between the two germline ends. CDR3 in amino acids: CASSPPQSYEQYF. In nucleotides, the CDR3 is TGTGCCAGCTCACCACCACAAAGCTACGAGCAGTACTTC. Drawing the rest from reference TRBV18 and TRBJ2-7, the complete variable domain is NAGVMQNPRHLVRRRGQEARLRCSPMKGHSHVYWYRQLPEEGLKFMVYLQKENIIDESGMPKERFSAEFPKEGPSILRIQQVVRGDSAAYFCASSPPQSYEQYFGPGTRLTVT.

This chain joins TRBV19 and TRBJ2-2, with TRBD2 identical over 7 bases. This CDR3 is built from 17 residues. Germline CDR1 is LNHDA and CDR2 is SQIVND (reference sequence). V was pared by 5 bases and J by 2 bases, with 11 bases of the junction left unmatched. The CDR3 DNA reads as TGTGCCAGTAGTGGGGGGAGGACTAGTGTTAACACCGGGGAGCTGTTTTTT. This codes for CASSGGRTSVNTGELFF.

The chain uses TRBV2 and TRBJ1-2, with D unresolved. V was trimmed by 3 bases and J by 8 bases, leaving 10 bases between them. CDR1 and CDR2 (germline): SNHLY, FYNNEI. This CDR3 has 12 residues. Written as DNA, the CDR3 is TGTGCCAGCAGTGAGAGTTTCGTCGGCTACACCTTC. This translates into CASSESFVGYTF.

This chain connects TRBV6-6 to TRBJ2-1; 9 nucleotides match TRBD2. Per germline, CDR1 MNHNY and CDR2 SVGAGI (reference sequence). This CDR3 region has 15 residues. The trim removed 4 bases at V and 6 bases at J, leaving 7 bases unmatched. The CDR3 spells CASSSIAGVGNEQFF. The CDR3 coding sequence is TGTGCCAGCAGTTCTATAGCGGGAGTGGGCAATGAGCAGTTCTTC.

The chain links TRBV28 to TRBJ1-2, with D possibly TRBD1 on 5 matching bases. Trimming left V 3 bases short and J 2 bases short, with 13 bases between. Germline V CDR1 and CDR2: MDHEN, SYDVKM. CDR3 size: 15 residues. The chain's CDR3 is CASSFGSRGNYGYTF. CDR3 sequence (DNA): TGTGCCAGCAGTTTCGGGTCCCGGGGGAACTATGGCTACACCTTC.

This clone was seen a few times. V usage is TRBV28 and J usage is TRBJ2-5, with D perhaps matching TRBD2 (7 bases). The end of the DNA is better explained by TRBJ2-7, so the J call may be wrong. Germline-derived CDR1 and CDR2 are MDHEN and SYDVKM. The CDR3 length is 13 residues. This chain's CDR3 is CASRGRGSYEQYF. The CDR3 coding sequence is TGTGCCAGCAGGGGGAGGGGGTCCTACGAGCAGTACTTC.

This clone was seen more than once but under ten times. The genes are TRBV6-4 and TRBJ2-5; 10 bases align to TRBD1. The length of the CDR3 is 16 residues. After removal of 5 bases from V and 2 bases from J, the junction contained 8 bases not matched to a gene. The germline CDR1 and CDR2 sequences are MRHNA and SNTAGT. CDR3 region: CASSPKPGQGQETQYF. Written as DNA, the CDR3 is TGTGCCAGCAGTCCTAAACCGGGACAGGGGCAAGAGACCCAGTACTTC.

The chain recombines TRBV28 with TRBJ1-2; 7 positions agree with TRBD1. The CDR3 loop spans 13 amino acids. Unmatched junction bases numbered 5, after V lost 5 bases and J lost 5 bases. The V gene's germline CDR1 is MDHEN and CDR2 SYDVKM. For the CDR3, the DNA is TGTGCCAGCAGTAGAACAGGGGCGTATGGCTACACCTTC. Protein product: CASSRTGAYGYTF.

The V and J genes are TRBV6-1 and TRBJ1-5; 7 bases fit TRBD1. The V gene end was trimmed by 4 bases and the J gene end by 6 bases; junction bases not matched to a gene: 15. The CDR3 loop spans 17 amino acids. Germline CDR1 is MNHNS and CDR2 is SASEGT. This CDR3 is CASSVPPDRLLSQPQHF. CDR3 nucleotides: TGTGCCAGCAGTGTCCCCCCGGACAGGCTTTTGAGTCAGCCCCAGCATTTT.

The chain joins TRBV15 to TRBJ1-2, with D possibly TRBD1 on 6 matching bases. Germline V gene lookup returns CDR1 LNHNV and CDR2 YYDKDF (reference sequence). V lost 1 base, J lost 3 bases, and 12 bases lay in between. The CDR3 is made up of 15 amino acids. The CDR3 is CATSRGVTGYYGYTF. In nucleotides, the CDR3 is TGTGCCACCAGCAGAGGAGTCACAGGGTACTATGGCTACACCTTC.

DNA of the CDR3: TGCGCCAGCAGTGTGGTGGGGGCAAGGGGTGAGCAGTTCTTC. Protein sequence: CASSVVGARGEQFF. The chain carries TRBV10-2 and TRBJ2-1; D possibly corresponds to TRBD1 (6 bases). The germline V gene has CDR1 WSHSY and CDR2 SAAADI. The CDR3 loop spans 14 amino acids. Trimming left V 4 bases short and J 9 bases short, with 16 bases between.

The V gene is TRBV6-1, the J gene TRBJ2-3, with 11 bases fitting TRBD2. This CDR3 spans 17 amino acids. Germline assignment: CDR1 MNHNS and CDR2 SASEGT. V lost 3 bases to trimming and J lost 4 bases; unmatched junction nucleotides: 9. The CDR3 reads CASSEDRLAGWADTQYF. In DNA, the CDR3 is TGTGCCAGCAGTGAGGATAGACTAGCGGGATGGGCAGATACGCAGTATTTT.

This chain joins TRBV4-1 and TRBJ2-2, with a possible D match to TRBD2 (6 bases). CDR1 MGHRA and CDR2 YSYEKL come from the germline V gene. The CDR3 runs to 16 residues. V lost 5 bases, J lost 6 bases, and 19 bases lay in between. The DNA of the CDR3 is TGCGCCAGCAGCTATAGGTCTAGGAGGGCGGCCGGGGAGCTGTTTTTT. Residues: CASSYRSRRAAGELFF.

This chain connects TRBV5-1 to TRBJ2-1; 9 bases align to TRBD2. Unmatched junction bases numbered 7, after V lost 3 bases and J lost 3 bases. Germline values: CDR1 SGHRS, CDR2 YFSETQ. The CDR3 is 16 amino acids. The CDR3 DNA sequence: TGCGCCAGCAGCTCATCTAGCGGGAAAGACTACAATGAGCAGTTCTTC. Protein: CASSSSSGKDYNEQFF.

The V and J genes are TRBV7-6 and TRBJ2-6; 7 bases align to TRBD1. After removal of 5 bases from V and 3 bases from J, the junction contained 7 bases not matched to a gene. The CDR3 spans 16 residues. Germline V gene sequence: CDR1 SGHVS, CDR2 FNYEAQ. CDR3 nucleotide sequence: TGTGCCAGCAGCCCCAACAGGGGAGATGGGGCCAACGTCCTGACTTTC. It codes for CASSPNRGDGANVLTF.

There are a few counts of this clone. The V call is TRBV11-3, the J call TRBJ2-3, with 9 bases matching TRBD2. The CDR3 totals 16 residues. V trimming: 1 base; J trimming: 2 bases; junction bases outside the gene matches: 4. The germline V gene has CDR1 SGHNT and CDR2 YENEEA. The CDR3 bases are TGTGCCAGCAGCTTAGGGCTAGCGGGGTTCACAGATACGCAGTATTTT. This translates into CASSLGLAGFTDTQYF.

This clone came up a few times. The chain uses TRBV11-2 and TRBJ2-1; 8 bases are a match to TRBD1. Losses at the gene ends were 5 bases for V and 8 bases for J; bases not matched to a gene: 11. The CDR3 is 15 residues long. Germline CDR1 and CDR2: SGHAT and FQNNGV. The CDR3 DNA sequence: TGTGCCAGCAGCCGAGGACAGGGTTGGTTCGATGAGCAGTTCTTC. Translation gives CASSRGQGWFDEQFF.

This clone was observed a few times. With a much larger clone just one base away, this may be a read error. Other DNA sequences from this sample encode an identical CDR3 as well. This chain uses TRBV4-1 with TRBJ2-1, with 7 bases matching TRBD2. The CDR3 consists of 13 residues. Looked up from germline, CDR1 is MGHRA and CDR2 is YSYEKL. Trimming cost V 3 bases and J 9 bases; bases outside gene matches: 5. CDR3 DNA sequence: TGCGCCAGCAGCCAGTCTTCTAGCGGTGAGCAGTTCTTC. As protein: CASSQSSSGEQFF.

The chain is built from TRBV7-3 and TRBJ1-1; 9 bases line up with TRBD1. Unmatched junction bases numbered 6, after V lost 3 bases and J lost 4 bases. Looked up from germline, CDR1 is SGHTA and CDR2 is FQGTGA. This CDR3 has 15 amino acids. The CDR3 region has the DNA TGTGCCAGCAGCTTTACAGGGGGCAGGGGCACTGAAGCTTTCTTT. This gives the protein CASSFTGGRGTEAFF. Variable domain in full (rest from reference TRBV7-3 and TRBJ1-1): GAGVSQTPSNKVTEKGKYVELRCDPISGHTALYWYRQSLGQGPEFLIYFQGTGAADDSGLPNDRFFAVRPEGSVSTLKIQRTERGDSAVYLCASSFTGGRGTEAFFGQGTRLTVV.